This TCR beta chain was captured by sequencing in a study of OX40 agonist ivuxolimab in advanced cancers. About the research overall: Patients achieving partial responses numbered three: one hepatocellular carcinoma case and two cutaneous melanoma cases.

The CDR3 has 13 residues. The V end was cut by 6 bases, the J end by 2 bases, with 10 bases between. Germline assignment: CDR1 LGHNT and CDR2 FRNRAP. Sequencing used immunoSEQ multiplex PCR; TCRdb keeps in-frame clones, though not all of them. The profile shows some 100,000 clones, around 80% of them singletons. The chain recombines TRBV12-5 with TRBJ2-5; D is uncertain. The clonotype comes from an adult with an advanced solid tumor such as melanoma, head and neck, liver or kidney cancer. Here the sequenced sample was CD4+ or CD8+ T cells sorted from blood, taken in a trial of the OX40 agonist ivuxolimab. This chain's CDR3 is CASGSEKQETQYF. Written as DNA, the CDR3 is TGTGCTAGTGGCTCAGAGAAGCAAGAGACCCAGTACTTC. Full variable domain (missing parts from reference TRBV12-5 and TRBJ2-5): DARVTQTPRHKVTEMGQEVTMRCQPILGHNTVFWYRQTMMQGLELLAYFRNRAPLDDSGMPKDRFSAEMPDATLATLKIQPSEPRDSAVYFCASGSEKQETQYFGPGTRLLVL.